These 23 T cell receptor beta chains were all obtained from the same sample, sequenced in a study of shared clonotypes between healthy human individuals (dated by TCRdb to the early 2020s). Libraries were made using the immunoSEQ multiplex PCR assay. TCRdb took over this immuneACCESS table, retaining in-frame rearrangements with V and J assigned. Such tables are incomplete; in checked studies, under half of the missing clones stem from an unresolved V gene, and the remainder is unexplained. The sample profile shows approximately 2.3 million clones; more than 80% of them were found once. The ten largest make up about 0.37% of the sample. The specimen sequenced was naive CD4+ T cells from PBMCs. Taken with the paper, the label for cell subset or site translates to: CD45RA+ positively selected. Receptors were obtained from a man between 18 and 35 years old in good health. Some clones in this sample may be carry-over from other donors' samples.

The rearrangement joins TRBV5-1 to TRBJ2-7, with 7 bases lining up with TRBD1. This CDR3 comprises 15 residues. With V trimmed by 0 bases and J by 6 bases, 9 bases remained unmatched. CDR1 SGHRS and CDR2 YFSETQ come from the germline V gene. CDR3 sequence: CASSLEGAAGGEQYF. CDR3 sequence (DNA): TGCGCCAGCAGCTTGGAAGGTGCGGCAGGGGGCGAGCAGTACTTC.

With respect to this clone: The same CDR3 also results from other DNA sequences found in this sample. The CDR3 region is CASSPGQISGANVLTF. Written as DNA, the CDR3 is TGTGCCAGCTCACCTGGACAGATCTCTGGGGCCAACGTCCTGACTTTC. V usage is TRBV18 and J usage is TRBJ2-6, with a tentative D call TRBD1 (6 bases). Germline V gives CDR1 KGHSH, CDR2 LQKENI. The CDR3 is made up of 16 amino acids. Deletions cut 3 bases from V and 0 bases from J, with 9 bases between.

This clone was picked up one time. The chain employs TRBV29-1 and TRBJ1-1; D is uncertain. Germline CDR1 is SQVTM and CDR2 is ANQGSEA. Trimming stripped 5 bases from V and 5 bases from J, with 18 bases between. The CDR3 has 14 amino acids. CDR3 in DNA: TGCAGCGTTCGGGGTTTGGCTGGGAATACTGAAGCTTTCTTT. Its protein is CSVRGLAGNTEAFF.

This CDR3 reads CASSWGIQETQYF. The CDR3 DNA reads as TGTGCCAGCAGTTGGGGAATCCAAGAGACCCAGTACTTC. The chain joins TRBV27 to TRBJ2-5; D remains ambiguous. This CDR3 is built from 13 residues. The germline V and J ends were trimmed by 4 bases and 1 base, with 7 bases remaining between them. CDR1 is MNHEY, CDR2 SMNVEV, per germline (reference sequence).

The chain joins TRBV7-2 to TRBJ2-1; 15 nucleotides align to TRBD2. V lost 5 bases, J lost 9 bases, and 14 bases stayed unmatched. This CDR3 spans 18 amino acids. Germline CDR1 SGHTA, CDR2 FQGNSA. CDR3 region: CASSRAPGLAGGLGEQFF. The DNA of the CDR3 is TGTGCCAGCAGCCGTGCACCGGGACTAGCGGGAGGACTAGGTGAGCAGTTCTTC.

This chain links TRBV6-5 with TRBJ2-4; 12 nucleotides line up with TRBD2. This CDR3 is built from 15 residues. Unmatched junction bases numbered 10, after V lost 4 bases and J lost 12 bases. The germline V gene has CDR1 MNHEY and CDR2 SVGAGI. CDR3 coding DNA: TGTGCCAGCAGTTCCCAGACTAGCGGGAGAAGGGATCAGTACTTC. Residues: CASSSQTSGRRDQYF.

The genes are TRBV6-5 and TRBJ2-1; 10 positions match TRBD2. Germline CDR1 and CDR2: MNHEY and SVGAGI. The length of the CDR3 is 15 residues. With 8 bases clipped from V and 0 bases from J, the junction kept 4 bases outside the gene matches. CDR3 coding DNA: TGTGCCAGCGCCATAGCGGGAGGCTCCTACAATGAGCAGTTCTTC. Translating gives CASAIAGGSYNEQFF.

The V and J genes are TRBV30 and TRBJ2-2; 7 bases align to TRBD1. The CDR3 contains 18 residues. CDR1 and CDR2 (germline): GTSNPN, SVGIG (reference sequence). J was trimmed by 0 bases and V by 1 base; bases with no gene match: 11. The CDR3 nucleotides are TGTGCCTGGAGTGCCACCATTAACAGGGGTCCGAACACCGGGGAGCTGTTTTTT. Translated, it gives CAWSATINRGPNTGELFF.

This clone was seen just once. CDR3 amino acids: CASTNRMNTGELFF. The DNA of the CDR3 is TGTGCCAGCACTAACAGGATGAACACCGGGGAGCTGTTTTTT. V and J are TRBV7-2 and TRBJ2-2; D possibly corresponds to TRBD1 (5 bases). V gave up 7 bases and J gave up 1 base, with 10 bases separating them. This CDR3 is 14 amino acids long. CDR1 is SGHTA and CDR2 is FQGNSA in the germline V gene.

This sequence joins TRBV5-1 and TRBJ2-5; D may match TRBD1 or TRBD2 (5 bases each). The CDR3 spans 16 residues. Germline V lookup: CDR1 SGHRS, CDR2 YFSETQ. V was shortened by 3 bases and J by 4 bases, with 19 bases between the two germline ends. The CDR3 protein is CASSSMVDGTRETQYF. CDR3 DNA sequence: TGCGCCAGCAGCTCGATGGTTGATGGGACCAGAGAGACCCAGTACTTC.

This chain connects TRBV27 to TRBJ1-2; D call uncertain. In germline, CDR1 is MNHEY, CDR2 SMNVEV (reference sequence). This CDR3 is built from 11 residues. The germline V and J ends were trimmed by 8 bases and 8 bases, with 12 bases remaining between them. CDR3 in amino acids: CASPLGVGYTF. For the CDR3, the DNA is TGTGCCAGCCCGCTAGGCGTGGGCTACACCTTC.

The V gene is TRBV19, the J gene TRBJ1-5; D might be TRBD1 (6 bases). V dropped 9 bases and J dropped 1 base, with 22 bases sitting between them. The CDR3 has 17 amino acids. Germline assignment: CDR1 LNHDA and CDR2 SQIVND (reference sequence). CDR3 amino acids: CASTSYRGGQSNQPQHF. In nucleotides, the CDR3 is TGTGCCAGCACGTCTTATAGGGGGGGGCAAAGCAATCAGCCCCAGCATTTT.

The genes are TRBV5-4 and TRBJ2-1; TRBD2 is a possible D gene (6 bases). Trimming pared 4 bases from V and 1 base from J, leaving 12 bases between. CDR1 and CDR2 from the germline V gene are SGHNT and YYREEE (reference sequence). The CDR3 runs 15 residues. The CDR3 sequence is CASSLGGNSYNEQFF. The CDR3, as DNA: TGTGCCAGCAGCCTGGGCGGGAATTCCTACAATGAGCAGTTCTTC.

The genes are TRBV11-3 and TRBJ2-3; maybe TRBD2 (5 bases). V was pared by 4 bases and J by 1 base, with 15 bases between. The CDR3 length is 16 residues. Germline CDR1 reads SGHNT; CDR2 reads YENEEA. The CDR3 reads CASSSQILVGTDTQYF. The CDR3 DNA is TGTGCCAGCAGCTCCCAAATACTAGTGGGCACAGATACGCAGTATTTT.

The chain recombines TRBV10-3 with TRBJ2-1; 10 bases fit TRBD2. CDR1 and CDR2 from the germline V gene are ENHRY and SYGVKD. With V trimmed by 2 bases and J by 2 bases, 3 bases remained unmatched. The CDR3 consists of 16 residues. The CDR3 sequence is CAISETLAGPYNEQFF. CDR3 nucleotides: TGTGCCATCAGTGAGACACTAGCGGGACCCTACAATGAGCAGTTCTTC.

The chain is built from TRBV5-1 and TRBJ2-3; 8 bases are shared with TRBD2. From germline, CDR1 is SGHRS and CDR2 YFSETQ. CDR3 length: 14 amino acids. J gave up 8 bases and V 2 bases, and 7 bases lay outside the gene matches. The CDR3 protein is CASSLGAGVGTQYF. CDR3 coding DNA: TGCGCCAGCAGCTTAGGAGCGGGAGTTGGTACGCAGTATTTT.

The chain links TRBV6-5 to TRBJ2-7, with D possibly TRBD2 on 5 matching bases. Trimming shortened V by 0 bases and J by 3 bases, and 12 bases separated the two germline ends. Germline values: CDR1 MNHEY, CDR2 SVGAGI. This CDR3 has 15 residues. CDR3 DNA: TGTGCCAGCAGTTACTCGTTCACCGGGATCTACGAGCAGTACTTC. Translation gives CASSYSFTGIYEQYF.

The chain uses TRBV19 and TRBJ2-2; 9 positions match TRBD1. CDR1 and CDR2 from the germline V gene are LNHDA and SQIVND (reference sequence). The CDR3 length is 15 residues. The junction had 7 bases not matched to a gene; V was cut back by 5 bases and J by 6 bases. CDR3 loop: CASSPRTGDPGELFF. CDR3 DNA: TGTGCCAGTAGTCCCCGGACAGGGGATCCCGGGGAGCTGTTTTTT. The complete variable domain, with remaining parts taken from reference TRBV19 and TRBJ2-2, reads DGGITQSPKYLFRKEGQNVTLSCEQNLNHDAMYWYRQDPGQGLRLIYYSQIVNDFQKGDIAEGYSVSREKKESFPLTVTSAQKNPTAFYLCASSPRTGDPGELFFGEGSRLTVL.

This chain uses TRBV18 with TRBJ1-1; D unresolved. Germline V gene data show CDR1 as KGHSH and CDR2 as LQKENI. The CDR3 is 13 amino acids. Between the trimmed V and J ends, which lost 1 base and 3 bases, there was a span of 6 bases. DNA for the CDR3: TGTGCCAGCTCACCACAGGAATACACTGAAGCTTTCTTT. It yields the protein CASSPQEYTEAFF. The full variable domain, with the rest looked up from reference TRBV18 and TRBJ1-1, is NAGVMQNPRHLVRRRGQEARLRCSPMKGHSHVYWYRQLPEEGLKFMVYLQKENIIDESGMPKERFSAEFPKEGPSILRIQQVVRGDSAAYFCASSPQEYTEAFFGQGTRLTVV.

In the case of this clone: Other DNA sequences from this sample encode an identical CDR3 as well. The chain couples TRBV5-1 to TRBJ2-3; TRBD2 is a possible D gene (6 bases). Germline-derived CDR1 and CDR2 are SGHRS and YFSETQ. V gave up 2 bases and J gave up 4 bases, with 11 bases separating them. CDR3 length: 14 amino acids. Written as DNA, the CDR3 is TGCGCCAGCAGCTTTGGAGGGGCCGCAGATACGCAGTATTTT. This codes for CASSFGGAADTQYF.

This clone showed up just once. The chain is built from TRBV5-1 and TRBJ2-1; no firm D call. The V end was cut by 2 bases, the J end by 0 bases, with 12 bases between. In germline, CDR1 is SGHRS, CDR2 YFSETQ. The CDR3 consists of 16 residues. The CDR3 DNA is TGCGCCAGCAGCTTAGTCGCCTCGAGCTCCTACAATGAGCAGTTCTTC. This encodes CASSLVASSSYNEQFF.

V gene TRBV7-9 combines with J gene TRBJ1-1; 9 bases line up with TRBD1. Germline V gives CDR1 SEHNR, CDR2 FQNEAQ (reference sequence). Trimming at V came to 5 bases and at J to 6 bases, leaving 7 bases not matched to a gene. The length of the CDR3 is 14 residues. CDR3 nucleotides: TGTGCCAGCAGCCCGAACAGGGGGCTGGCTGAAGCTTTCTTT. It translates to CASSPNRGLAEAFF.

The rearrangement links TRBV6-6 to TRBJ2-2; D tentatively reads TRBD1 or TRBD2 (5 bases each). The CDR3 sequence is 15 residues long. Germline assignment: CDR1 MNHNY and CDR2 SVGAGI (reference sequence). Trimming took 7 bases from V and 7 from J, leaving 19 bases between them. DNA of the CDR3: TGTGCCAGCACCCTAGGGGCGGGTCTCGGCGGGGAGCTGTTTTTT. This codes for CASTLGAGLGGELFF.